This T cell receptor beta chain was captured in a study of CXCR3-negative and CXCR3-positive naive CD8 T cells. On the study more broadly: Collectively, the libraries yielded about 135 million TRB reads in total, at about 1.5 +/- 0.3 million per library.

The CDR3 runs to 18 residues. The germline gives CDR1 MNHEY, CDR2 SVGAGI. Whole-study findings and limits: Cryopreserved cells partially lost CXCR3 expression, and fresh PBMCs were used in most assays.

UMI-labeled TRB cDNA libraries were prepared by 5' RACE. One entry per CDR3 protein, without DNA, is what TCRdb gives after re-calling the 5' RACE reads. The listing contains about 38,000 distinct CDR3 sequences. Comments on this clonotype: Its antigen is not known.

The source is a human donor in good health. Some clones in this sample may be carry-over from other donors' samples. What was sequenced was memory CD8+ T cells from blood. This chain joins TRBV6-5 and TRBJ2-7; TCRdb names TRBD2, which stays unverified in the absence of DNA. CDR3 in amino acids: CASSSGLAGTLYSYEQYF.